The subject of this entry is one TCR beta chain. Its antigen is not known. This entry is derived from a study of T cells expressing NK-cell markers. General observations from the study: Uncertainty persisted over the HCMV specificity of expanded NKG2C+ T cell clones.

With the 5' RACE reads reprocessed, TCRdb shows one record per CDR3 protein and no DNA. Recorded here are roughly 430,000 distinct CDR3 sequences; the top ten clones represent 7.3%. The CDR3 is 15 residues long. CDR1 and CDR2 from the germline V gene are SGHRS and YFSETQ. Sequencing was carried out using blood T cells: a sorted CD56 or NKG2C T cell subset, CD4+ or CD8+ T cells, or bulk PBMC T cells (not recorded which). This chain uses TRBV5-1 with TRBJ2-3; TCRdb's D call of TRBD2 is untestable without DNA. The receptor comes from a woman between 18 and 75 years old in good health. This CDR3 reads CASSFILAPTDTQYF.